The clone carrying this TCR beta chain came up a few times. The data derive from a study of preoperative IRX-2 immunotherapy in early breast cancer. As to treatment: preoperative locoregional IRX-2 cytokine immunotherapy. Samples came from a phase Ib trial of preoperative locoregional IRX-2 cytokine immunotherapy. Data came from immunoSEQ multiplex PCR; TCRdb stores just in-frame clones and leaves some out. The sample gives some 5,900 clones, roughly two thirds of which show up once; approximately 11% is in the top ten. This CDR3 spans 17 amino acids. This chain connects TRBV12-1 to TRBJ2-1; TRBD2 is the table's D call, not checked against the DNA. TRBV12-1 is a recognized pseudogene. Source: tumor tissue, taken before IRX-2 immunotherapy. The sequence was collected from a human donor with breast cancer. The CDR3 sequence: CASTFLGGGSSYNEQFF. In nucleotides, the CDR3 is TGTGCCAGCACTTTCTTGGGGGGAGGGAGCTCCTACAATGAGCAGTTCTTC.